A single sample is the source of the 19 T cell receptor beta chains below, sequenced in a study of T-cell reconstitution after alpha-beta-depleted transplantation in children. Unique molecular identifiers were used in preparing the TCRbeta library. TCRdb called the PCR reads again in MiXCR, with one record for every CDR3 protein. The sample lists around 300,000 distinct CDR3 sequences, just over 7.5% occurring once. Broader study findings: At the one-year point after transplant, T-cell counts and TCRbeta diversity were found to come mostly from T cells that had been newly produced.

No antigen has been identified for these receptors. Sample: peripheral blood, taken 360 days after TCRalphabeta/CD19-depleted stem cell transplant. The receptor source for this set is a female patient between 2 and 15 years old who had a stem cell transplant for Fanconi anemia, so the T cells may come from the graft donor.

This clonotype was picked up many times. The chain couples TRBV10-3 to TRBJ2-7; D may be TRBD2 (6 bases). V lost 0 bases to trimming and J lost 3 bases, with 15 bases between them. CDR1 ENHRY and CDR2 SYGVKD come from the germline V gene. The CDR3 runs to 16 residues. The CDR3 bases are TGTGCCATCAGTGAGTCCGGGGGTGGAACAGACTACGAGCAGTACTTC. Its translation is CAISESGGGTDYEQYF.

As to this clonotype: With a much larger clone just one base away, this may be a read error. The V gene is TRBV9, the J gene TRBJ2-3; no reliable D call. The CDR3 consists of 12 residues. Germline V CDR1 and CDR2: SGDLS, YYNGEE. CDR3 sequence (DNA): TGTGCCAGCAGCGCCCGGTGGGATACGCAGAATTTT. It yields the protein CASSARWDTQNF.

Note on this clonotype: A read error is possible here, since a much larger clone lies one base away. This chain links TRBV20-1 with TRBJ1-5; D ambiguous. The CDR3 contains 14 residues. The germline V gene has CDR1 DFQATT and CDR2 SNEGSKA (reference sequence). CDR3 region: CSARDAYSNQTQHF. The CDR3 bases are TGCAGTGCTAGAGACGCGTATAGCAATCAGACCCAGCATTTT.

The chain employs TRBV6-1 and TRBJ2-5; 7 bases are shared with TRBD2. CDR3 size: 16 residues. Per germline, CDR1 MNHNS and CDR2 SASEGT. V was pared by 4 bases and J by 4 bases, with 12 bases of the junction left unmatched. The CDR3 DNA reads as TGTGCCAGCAGTGCCCCCGCCGGGACTATCTTAGAGACCCAGTACTTC. Translation: CASSAPAGTILETQYF.

A few counts support this clonotype. The chain has TRBV4-2 and TRBJ2-7; 16 nucleotides match TRBD2. The V and J ends lost 0 bases and 3 bases, in that order; junction bases with no gene match: 8. This CDR3 has 19 amino acids. Germline V gene sequence: CDR1 LGHNA, CDR2 YNFKEQ. DNA for the CDR3: TGTGCCAGCAGCCAAGAAGGGGGACTAGCGGGGGGGCGGAACTACGAGCAGTACTTC. Protein sequence: CASSQEGGLAGGRNYEQYF.

The table lists this clonotype with many counts. This sequence joins TRBV5-1 and TRBJ2-3; D is uncertain. The CDR3 is 15 amino acids. V was shortened by 1 base and J by 4 bases, with 13 bases between the two germline ends. Germline loops: CDR1 SGHRS, CDR2 YFSETQ. As DNA, the CDR3 is TGCGCCAGCAGCTTGTTGTCTCTTAGCCCAGATACGCAGTATTTT. It codes for CASSLLSLSPDTQYF. Filled out from reference TRBV5-1 and TRBJ2-3, the complete variable domain reads KAGVTQTPRYLIKTRGQQVTLSCSPISGHRSVSWYQQTPGQGLQFLFEYFSETQRNKGNFPGRFSGRQFSNSRSEMNVSTLELGDSALYLCASSLLSLSPDTQYFGPGTRLTVL.

This clonotype was seen repeatedly, ten times or more. The chain uses TRBV20-1 and TRBJ2-3; 8 bases are a match to TRBD2. Unmatched junction bases numbered 7, after V lost 0 bases and J lost 2 bases. Germline values: CDR1 DFQATT, CDR2 SNEGSKA (reference sequence). CDR3 length: 16 residues. The CDR3 DNA reads TGCAGTGCTAGAGATCTCGGAGCGGGGGCCACAGATACGCAGTATTTT. Its protein product is CSARDLGAGATDTQYF.

This clonotype was seen at least ten times. This chain connects TRBV9 to TRBJ2-3; 11 bases match TRBD2. The CDR3 consists of 16 residues. CDR1 is SGDLS, CDR2 YYNGEE, per germline. V lost 2 bases and J lost 3; bases outside the gene matches: 5. The CDR3 coding sequence is TGTGCCAGCAGCGTTAGCGGGAGGGCCTTAACAGATACGCAGTATTTT. Encoded protein: CASSVSGRALTDTQYF.

This clonotype has ten or more counts. V is TRBV9 and J is TRBJ2-1; 7 bases agree with TRBD2. CDR3 length: 18 residues. The V and J ends lost 4 bases and 0 bases, in that order; junction bases with no gene match: 13. CDR1 SGDLS and CDR2 YYNGEE come from the germline V gene. CDR3 bases: TGTGCCAGCAGCTTTGGTCAGGCGCGGGGGTTCTCCTACAATGAGCAGTTCTTC. Translating gives CASSFGQARGFSYNEQFF.

In its sample, this clonotype was seen many times. The chain carries TRBV6-1 and TRBJ2-3; 9 nucleotides align to TRBD2. The CDR3 is 15 amino acids. Germline trimming cut 7 bases from V and 3 bases from J; bases unmatched to any gene: 8. Germline V CDR1 and CDR2: MNHNS, SASEGT. The CDR3 protein is CASIKAGGWTDTQYF. The CDR3 DNA is TGTGCCAGCATCAAAGCGGGGGGTTGGACAGATACGCAGTATTTT.

The table lists this clonotype with many counts. The chain couples TRBV7-6 to TRBJ1-6; tentative D call: TRBD1 (5 bases). This CDR3 is built from 13 residues. Germline values: CDR1 SGHVS, CDR2 FNYEAQ. Trimming removed 0 bases from V and 8 bases from J, with 5 bases in between. CDR3 in DNA: TGTGCCAGCAGCTTAGCGGGGGATTCACCCCTCCACTTT. It encodes CASSLAGDSPLHF.

This clonotype was counted many times. This rearrangement joins TRBV6-5 to TRBJ1-1, with 8 bases lining up with TRBD1. This CDR3 has 13 residues. The V and J ends lost 5 bases and 6 bases, in that order; junction bases with no gene match: 5. From germline, CDR1 is MNHEY and CDR2 SVGAGI. For the CDR3, the DNA is TGTGCCAGCAGTCGTAGACAGGGGCCTGAAGCTTTCTTT. It specifies CASSRRQGPEAFF.

This clonotype was seen ten or more times. V is TRBV7-9 and J is TRBJ2-7; 9 bases match TRBD1. Trimming took 4 bases from V and 4 from J; bases not matched to a gene: 11. Germline loops: CDR1 SEHNR, CDR2 FQNEAQ (reference sequence). The CDR3 length is 16 residues. The CDR3 region has the DNA TGTGCCAGCAGCTATGCAGGGGGACAGGGCGGATACGAGCAGTACTTC. It is translated as CASSYAGGQGGYEQYF.

There are a few counts of this clonotype. This sequence joins TRBV9 and TRBJ2-7, with D perhaps matching TRBD2 (6 bases). There are 13 residues in the CDR3. The V gene lost 0 bases and the J gene lost 4 bases, with 8 bases spanning the gap. CDR1 SGDLS and CDR2 YYNGEE come from the germline V gene. This CDR3 is CASSVDGGYEQYF. DNA for the CDR3: TGTGCCAGCAGCGTAGATGGGGGGTACGAGCAGTACTTC.

Only a few counts were recorded for this clonotype. The rearrangement joins TRBV28 to TRBJ1-4; 7 nucleotides align to TRBD1. The CDR3 is made up of 17 amino acids. With V trimmed by 10 bases and J by 4 bases, 18 bases remained unmatched. Per the germline V gene, CDR1 is MDHEN and CDR2 is SYDVKM. The CDR3 here is CATNFGTGASSNEKLFF. CDR3 coding DNA: TGTGCCACCAATTTCGGAACAGGGGCGTCAAGTAATGAAAAACTGTTTTTT.

This clonotype was detected many times. The rearrangement links TRBV10-3 to TRBJ2-3; D might be TRBD1 or TRBD2, each matching 6 bases. CDR1 and CDR2 from the germline V gene are ENHRY and SYGVKD. This CDR3 spans 14 amino acids. V shed 8 bases and J shed 2 bases, with 14 bases lying between them. The CDR3 sequence is CAIGGLANTDTQYF. In nucleotides, the CDR3 is TGTGCCATCGGGGGCCTAGCGAACACAGATACGCAGTATTTT.

This clonotype was detected ten times or more. The gene calls are TRBV10-3 and TRBJ2-7, with TRBD1 identical over 8 bases. Per the germline V gene, CDR1 is ENHRY and CDR2 is SYGVKD. Trimming took 10 bases from V and 5 from J; bases not matched to a gene: 13. CDR3 length equals 14 residues. The CDR3 bases are TGTGCCACCATCAGGGTACAGGGGGATCACGAGCAGTACTTC. As protein: CATIRVQGDHEQYF.

At least ten counts were recorded for this clonotype. V usage is TRBV27 and J usage is TRBJ1-1, with TRBD1 as a possible D gene (6 bases). Germline V gene sequence: CDR1 MNHEY, CDR2 SMNVEV (reference sequence). The CDR3 spans 14 residues. Trimming took 5 bases from V and 0 from J, leaving 10 bases between them. CDR3 coding DNA: TGTGCCAGCAGTCACGGACAGATGAACACTGAAGCTTTCTTT. Protein sequence: CASSHGQMNTEAFF.

This clonotype was counted many times. This chain connects TRBV2 to TRBJ2-3; TRBD2 matches 7 bases. Germline assignment: CDR1 SNHLY and CDR2 FYNNEI. The CDR3 has 12 residues. Unmatched junction bases numbered 5, after V lost 8 bases and J lost 6 bases. The CDR3 nucleotides read TGTGCCAGCGTAGCACTAGCGGATACGCAGTATTTT. This sequence encodes CASVALADTQYF.